The 14 T cell receptor beta chains given below trace back to one sample, sequenced in a study of blood T cell repertoires in COVID-19. TCRdb keeps only in-frame clones here, not all; method: immunoSEQ multiplex PCR. The sample holds around 170,000 clones, roughly nine tenths seen once. The source material was peripheral blood. The source of these receptors is a woman in her 70s with acute or convalescent COVID-19.

This sequence joins TRBV6-5 and TRBJ1-1; D unclear. Germline CDR1 and CDR2: MNHEY and SVGAGI. The CDR3 has 13 residues. The V gene lost 5 bases and the J gene lost 3 bases, with 10 bases spanning the gap. The CDR3 reads CASSKRRDTEAFF. CDR3 DNA sequence: TGTGCCAGCAGTAAAAGGAGGGACACTGAAGCTTTCTTT.

V gene TRBV2 combines with J gene TRBJ2-4; the match to TRBD1 covers 11 bases. Germline CDR1 and CDR2: SNHLY and FYNNEI. The V gene end was trimmed by 6 bases and the J gene end by 6 bases; junction bases not matched to a gene: 4. This CDR3 has 14 amino acids. The CDR3 DNA is TGTGCCAGCAGCTCCGGGACAGGGGGAAACATTCAGTACTTC. It codes for CASSSGTGGNIQYF. The whole variable domain, filled in from reference TRBV2 and TRBJ2-4, reads EPEVTQTPSHQVTQMGQEVILRCVPISNHLYFYWYRQILGQKVEFLVSFYNNEISEKSEIFDDQFSVERPDGSNFTLKIRSTKLEDSAMYFCASSSGTGGNIQYFGAGTRLSVL.

The chain recombines TRBV3-1 (or the pseudogene TRBV3-2) with TRBJ1-3; possibly TRBD1 for D (5 bases). The germline V and J ends were trimmed by 4 bases and 0 bases, with 13 bases remaining between them. Germline values: CDR1 LGHDT, CDR2 YNNKEL (reference sequence). The CDR3 has 16 residues. This CDR3 reads CASSPGDGSSGNTIYF. The CDR3, as DNA: TGTGCCAGCAGCCCGGGGGACGGCAGCTCTGGAAACACCATATATTTT.

The chain carries TRBV5-1 and TRBJ2-1; 7 bases line up with TRBD2. Germline CDR1 and CDR2: SGHRS and YFSETQ. There are 20 residues in the CDR3. V gave up 0 bases and J gave up 3 bases; unmatched junction bases: 18. CDR3 nucleotides: TGCGCCAGCAGCTTGGATCCGGCGGGAGTCCTTAGTCCCCACTACAATGAGCAGTTCTTC. Protein product: CASSLDPAGVLSPHYNEQFF.

V gene TRBV28 combines with J gene TRBJ1-5; D is possibly TRBD1 (6 bases). From germline, CDR1 is MDHEN and CDR2 SYDVKM. The CDR3 consists of 12 residues. CDR3 residues: CAAGVGNQPQHF. The CDR3 DNA reads as TGTGCGGCAGGGGTCGGGAATCAGCCCCAGCATTTT.

This clone was observed a handful of times. The chain uses TRBV7-2 and TRBJ1-3, with D perhaps matching TRBD1 (6 bases). V was cut by 4 bases and J by 4 bases, with 20 bases left in between. Germline V lookup: CDR1 SGHTA, CDR2 FQGNSA. The CDR3 covers 17 residues. CDR3 sequence reads: CASSSGPGRGKGNTIYF. CDR3 in DNA: TGTGCCAGCAGCTCCGGGCCCGGGAGGGGGAAAGGAAACACCATATATTTT. The complete variable domain, with remaining parts taken from reference TRBV7-2 and TRBJ1-3, reads GAGVSQSPSNKVTEKGKDVELRCDPISGHTALYWYRQSLGQGLEFLIYFQGNSAPDKSGLPSDRFSAERTGGSVSTLTIQRTQQEDSAVYLCASSSGPGRGKGNTIYFGEGSWLTVV.

The gene calls are TRBV5-6 and TRBJ2-5, with 9 bases lining up with TRBD2. From germline, CDR1 is SGHDT and CDR2 YYEEEE. Unmatched junction bases numbered 5, after V lost 4 bases and J lost 1 base. The CDR3 length is 15 residues. The CDR3 sequence: CASSHSGGVQETQYF. The CDR3 DNA follows: TGTGCCAGCAGCCATAGCGGGGGAGTCCAAGAGACCCAGTACTTC.

J is TRBJ1-3 and V is TRBV4-3, with 11 bases matching TRBD1. CDR1 and CDR2 from the germline V gene are LGHNA and YSLEER. This CDR3 contains 18 residues. J was trimmed by 1 base and V by 0 bases; bases with no gene match: 5. CDR3 nucleotides: TGCGCCAGCAGCCAAGATTGGACAGGGGGCCTTTCTGGAAACACCATATATTTT. Its protein product is CASSQDWTGGLSGNTIYF.

CDR3 sequence reads: CASSQDNYEQYF. Here the CDR3 DNA reads TGTGCCAGCAGCCAGGACAACTACGAGCAGTACTTC. The genes are TRBV6-6 and TRBJ2-7, with D possibly matching TRBD1 (5 bases). The CDR3 loop spans 12 amino acids. With 6 bases removed from V and 3 bases from J, the gap between germline ends came to 9 bases. Germline CDR1 MNHNY, CDR2 SVGAGI (reference sequence).

CDR3 nucleotides: TGTGCCAGCAGCCAAAGCGGGACAGGGCTTTCACCCCTCCACTTT. Translation gives CASSQSGTGLSPLHF. V gene TRBV7-6 combines with J gene TRBJ1-6, with 9 nucleotides matching TRBD1. The V segment lost 5 bases and the J segment 9 bases; nucleotides outside the gene matches: 8. Germline CDR1 SGHVS, CDR2 FNYEAQ. This CDR3 contains 15 residues.

The chain joins TRBV11-2 to TRBJ2-7; the D gene is possibly TRBD2 (5 bases). Looked up from germline, CDR1 is SGHAT and CDR2 is FQNNGV. The CDR3 contains 14 residues. Trimming removed 1 base at V and 0 bases at J, with 7 bases between. Written as DNA, the CDR3 is TGTGCCAGCAGCTTAGCTCGGGGCTCCTACGAGCAGTACTTC. Translation gives CASSLARGSYEQYF.

This clone was recorded a few times. The J gene is TRBJ1-6, the V gene TRBV10-3, with D possibly being TRBD1 (6 bases). Trimming took 0 bases from V and 7 from J, leaving 10 bases between them. Germline loops: CDR1 ENHRY, CDR2 SYGVKD. The CDR3 is 15 amino acids. The CDR3, as DNA: TGTGCCATCAGTGAGTCCCCCAGGGGAAATTCACCCCTCCACTTT. It specifies CAISESPRGNSPLHF.

This chain joins TRBV24-1 and TRBJ1-2; TRBD1 matches 9 bases. Trimming at V came to 9 bases and at J to 6 bases, leaving 13 bases not matched to a gene. The CDR3 is made up of 15 amino acids. Germline CDR1 reads KGHDR; CDR2 reads SFDVKD. CDR3 sequence reads: CATSPHGQGRDGYTF. The DNA of the CDR3 is TGTGCCACCTCACCTCACGGACAGGGGCGGGATGGCTACACCTTC.

The chain combines TRBV5-6 with TRBJ2-2; D possibly corresponds to TRBD1 (6 bases). V lost 0 bases to trimming and J lost 1 base, with 13 bases between them. Per germline, CDR1 SGHDT and CDR2 YYEEEE. The CDR3 extends over 17 amino acids. The CDR3 sequence: CASSLVTGWGNTGELFF. The CDR3 DNA is TGTGCCAGCAGCTTGGTAACAGGGTGGGGGAACACCGGGGAGCTGTTTTTT.